The 8 T cell receptor beta chains reported below all come from one sample, sequenced in a study of T cell responses to AZD1222 COVID-19 vaccine. Only in-frame clones appear in the TCRdb table, and some are missing; sequencing was by immunoSEQ multiplex PCR. The repertoire has just over 150,000 clones, 90% of them found once; the top ten carry about 2%. The starting material was peripheral blood, obtained on day 0 of AZD1222 vaccination. These receptors originate from an adult in good health.

The chain couples TRBV19 to TRBJ1-2; D is unresolved. The V end lost 4 bases, the J end lost 4 bases, and 10 bases lay between the germline ends. This CDR3 has 13 residues. The germline V gene has CDR1 LNHDA and CDR2 SQIVND (reference sequence). In nucleotides, the CDR3 is TGTGCCAGTAGTACCCAGGATCTCTATGGCTACACCTTC. It encodes CASSTQDLYGYTF.

This clone has a single count. Here the CDR3 DNA reads TGTGCCAGCAGCGTATATGGGGAGCGGGGGATGCAAGAGACCCAGTACTTC. Its translation: CASSVYGERGMQETQYF. The chain recombines TRBV9 with TRBJ2-5, with 8 positions matching TRBD2. The CDR3 covers 17 residues. Unmatched junction bases numbered 10, after V lost 1 base and J lost 2 bases. The V gene's germline CDR1 is SGDLS and CDR2 YYNGEE.

This clone has only one observation. The chain combines TRBV15 with TRBJ2-5, with 8 bases aligning to TRBD2. The V and J ends lost 0 bases and 1 base, in that order; junction bases with no gene match: 7. The CDR3 has 17 amino acids. Germline V gene data show CDR1 as LNHNV and CDR2 as YYDKDF (reference sequence). The CDR3 bases are TGTGCCACCAGCAGAGATAGGGCGGGAGGACGCCAAGAGACCCAGTACTTC. It is translated as CATSRDRAGGRQETQYF.

This chain uses TRBV19 with TRBJ1-2; D gene ambiguous. V was clipped by 5 bases and J by 2 bases, with 9 bases between them. The germline V gene has CDR1 LNHDA and CDR2 SQIVND (reference sequence). The CDR3 is made up of 13 amino acids. The CDR3 here is CASSFQENYGYTF. The CDR3 DNA reads as TGTGCCAGTAGTTTCCAGGAGAACTATGGCTACACCTTC.

V gene TRBV24-1 combines with J gene TRBJ1-2, with 7 positions matching TRBD1. The junction had 2 bases not matched to a gene; V was cut back by 4 bases and J by 4 bases. The CDR3 runs to 13 residues. The germline CDR1 and CDR2 sequences are KGHDR and SFDVKD. The DNA of the CDR3 is TGTGCCACCAGTGACAACAGGGGCTATGGCTACACCTTC. Amino acids: CATSDNRGYGYTF.

This sequence joins TRBV4-2 and TRBJ2-1; D could derive from TRBD1 or TRBD2 (6 bases each). Per germline, CDR1 LGHNA and CDR2 YNFKEQ. The CDR3 contains 14 residues. V lost 1 base and J lost 9, with 13 bases in between. The CDR3 DNA reads TGTGCCAGCAGCCAAGCGGGAGAGGGGGTTGAGCAGTTCTTC. Translation: CASSQAGEGVEQFF.

This clone has a single count. At one end, the junction sequence differs from germline, possibly due to a read error. The rearrangement joins TRBV7-9 to TRBJ2-7; 8 bases map to TRBD1. Per the germline V gene, CDR1 is SEHNR and CDR2 is FQNEAQ (reference sequence). This CDR3 is built from 16 residues. DNA of the CDR3: TGTGCCAGCTCGTCCCTTCCCGGACAGGGCTCGGACGAGCAGCACTTC. This codes for CASSSLPGQGSDEQHF. Full variable domain (remainder filled in from reference TRBV7-9 and TRBJ2-7): DTGVSQNPRHKITKRGQNVTFRCDPISEHNRLYWYRQTLGQGPEFLTYFQNEAQLEKSRLLSDRFSAERPKGSFSTLEIQRTEQGDSAMYLCASSSLPGQGSDEQHFGPGTRLTVT.

The chain carries TRBV25-1 and TRBJ2-2; 7 bases agree with TRBD1. Looked up from germline, CDR1 is MGHDK and CDR2 is SYGVNS. This CDR3 region has 14 residues. The ends lost 3 bases at V and 4 bases at J; junction bases unmatched: 2. CDR3 sequence reads: CASSEGQSTGELFF. DNA for the CDR3: TGTGCCAGCAGTGAGGGACAGAGCACCGGGGAGCTGTTTTTT. The complete variable domain, with remaining parts taken from reference TRBV25-1 and TRBJ2-2, reads EADIYQTPRYLVIGTGKKITLECSQTMGHDKMYWYQQDPGMELHLIHYSYGVNSTEKGDLSSESTVSRIRTEHFPLTLESARPSHTSQYLCASSEGQSTGELFFGEGSRLTVL.